This section outlines one T cell receptor beta chain sequence together with its context. These data belong to a study of T-cell memory formation after mild COVID-19. At the level of the study: For the most part, TCR clusters were specific to one donor.

One entry per CDR3 protein, called by TCRdb with MiXCR from the 5' RACE reads. The table includes roughly 300,000 distinct CDR3 sequences, 8.2% detected once. The germline V gene has CDR1 LNHNV and CDR2 YYDKDF (reference sequence). Trimming took off 5 bases at V and 6 bases at J, with 10 bases between the two ends. The CDR3 is 13 residues long. The chain recombines TRBV15 with TRBJ2-2; no clear D. The receptor comes from a man in his late teens or twenties who had mild COVID-19 (a few samples of this study predate the infection). Cell type and time point are not known. The sequenced material came from PBMCs or a T cell subset sorted from them (not recorded which). CDR3 in DNA: TGTGCCACCAGCCCAATAAGCCCCGGGGAGCTGTTTTTT. As protein: CATSPISPGELFF.